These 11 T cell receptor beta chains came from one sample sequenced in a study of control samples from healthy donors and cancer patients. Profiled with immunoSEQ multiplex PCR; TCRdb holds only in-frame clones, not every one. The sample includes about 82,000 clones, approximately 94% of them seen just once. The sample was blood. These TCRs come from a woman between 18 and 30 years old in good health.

As DNA, the CDR3 is TGTGCCAGCAGCTTTAGGGGTTACGAGCAGTACTTC. It codes for CASSFRGYEQYF. This chain uses TRBV7-9 with TRBJ2-7; tentative D call: TRBD1 (5 bases). Germline V gene data show CDR1 as SEHNR and CDR2 as FQNEAQ (reference sequence). Trimming took off 3 bases at V and 4 bases at J, with 7 bases between the two ends. There are 12 residues in the CDR3.

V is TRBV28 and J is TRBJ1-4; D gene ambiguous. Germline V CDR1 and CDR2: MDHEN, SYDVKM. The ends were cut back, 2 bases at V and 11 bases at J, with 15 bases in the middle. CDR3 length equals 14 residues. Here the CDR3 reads CASSLPSRAAKLFF. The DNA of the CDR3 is TGTGCCAGCAGTTTACCTTCAAGGGCTGCGAAACTGTTTTTT.

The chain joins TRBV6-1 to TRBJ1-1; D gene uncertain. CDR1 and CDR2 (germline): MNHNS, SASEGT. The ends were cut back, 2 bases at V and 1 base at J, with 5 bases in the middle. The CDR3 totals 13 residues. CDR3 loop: CASSESENTEAFF. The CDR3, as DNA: TGTGCCAGCAGTGAAAGTGAGAACACTGAAGCTTTCTTT.

This CDR3 is CASSSLGYGGNTGELFF. Here the CDR3 DNA reads TGTGCCAGCAGCTCCCTCGGGTACGGGGGCAACACCGGGGAGCTGTTTTTT. J is TRBJ2-2 and V is TRBV7-3; D could derive from TRBD1 or TRBD2 (6 bases each). The CDR3 loop spans 17 amino acids. Trimming left V 4 bases short and J 2 bases short, with 17 bases between. CDR1 and CDR2 (germline): SGHTA, FQGTGA.

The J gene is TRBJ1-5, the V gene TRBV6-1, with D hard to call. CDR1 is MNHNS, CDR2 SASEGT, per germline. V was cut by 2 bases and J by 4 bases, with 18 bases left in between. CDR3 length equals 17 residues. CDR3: CASSENLSVLVNQPQHF. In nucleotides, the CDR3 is TGTGCCAGCAGTGAAAACTTGAGCGTCCTTGTAAATCAGCCCCAGCATTTT.

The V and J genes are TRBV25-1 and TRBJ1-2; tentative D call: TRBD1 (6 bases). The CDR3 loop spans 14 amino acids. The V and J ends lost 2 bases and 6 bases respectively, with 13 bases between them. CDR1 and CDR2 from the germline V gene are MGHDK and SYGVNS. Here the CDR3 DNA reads TGTGCCAGCAGTGAAGTTTTGGGGGCTAATGGCTACACCTTC. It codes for CASSEVLGANGYTF.

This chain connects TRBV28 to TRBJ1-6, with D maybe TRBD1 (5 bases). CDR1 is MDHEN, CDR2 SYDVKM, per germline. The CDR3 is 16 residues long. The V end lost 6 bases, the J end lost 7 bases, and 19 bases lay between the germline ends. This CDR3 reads CASSTDSDSVNSPLHF. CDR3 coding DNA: TGTGCCAGCAGCACAGACAGCGACAGCGTAAATTCACCCCTCCACTTT.

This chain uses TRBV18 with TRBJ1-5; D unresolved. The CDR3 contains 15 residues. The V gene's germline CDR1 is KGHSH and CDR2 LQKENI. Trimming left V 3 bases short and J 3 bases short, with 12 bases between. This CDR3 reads CASSPRDGNNQPQHF. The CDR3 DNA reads TGTGCCAGCTCACCTAGAGACGGGAACAATCAGCCCCAGCATTTT.

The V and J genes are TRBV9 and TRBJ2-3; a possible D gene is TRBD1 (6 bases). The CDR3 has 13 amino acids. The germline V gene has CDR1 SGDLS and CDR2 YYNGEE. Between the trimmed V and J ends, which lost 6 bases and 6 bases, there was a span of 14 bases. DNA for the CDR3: TGTGCCAGCAACTATCGTCAGGGGGATACGCAGTATTTT. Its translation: CASNYRQGDTQYF.

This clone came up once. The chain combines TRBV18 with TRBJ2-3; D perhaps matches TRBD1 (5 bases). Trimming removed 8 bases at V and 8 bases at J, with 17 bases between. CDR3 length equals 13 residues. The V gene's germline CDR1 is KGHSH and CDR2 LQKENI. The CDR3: CASTYEGAVTQYF. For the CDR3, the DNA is TGTGCCAGCACCTACGAAGGGGCGGTTACGCAGTATTTT. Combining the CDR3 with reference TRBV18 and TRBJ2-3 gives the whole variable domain NAGVMQNPRHLVRRRGQEARLRCSPMKGHSHVYWYRQLPEEGLKFMVYLQKENIIDESGMPKERFSAEFPKEGPSILRIQQVVRGDSAAYFCASTYEGAVTQYFGPGTRLTVL.

The DNA of the CDR3 is TGTGCCAGCACTCTGGCGGGGAGCTCCTACGAGCAGTACTTC. Translating gives CASTLAGSSYEQYF. This chain joins TRBV6-6 and TRBJ2-7; the D gene is possibly TRBD2 (6 bases). Germline V gene data show CDR1 as MNHNY and CDR2 as SVGAGI (reference sequence). Trimming took 7 bases from V and 0 from J, leaving 13 bases between them. The CDR3 has 14 amino acids.